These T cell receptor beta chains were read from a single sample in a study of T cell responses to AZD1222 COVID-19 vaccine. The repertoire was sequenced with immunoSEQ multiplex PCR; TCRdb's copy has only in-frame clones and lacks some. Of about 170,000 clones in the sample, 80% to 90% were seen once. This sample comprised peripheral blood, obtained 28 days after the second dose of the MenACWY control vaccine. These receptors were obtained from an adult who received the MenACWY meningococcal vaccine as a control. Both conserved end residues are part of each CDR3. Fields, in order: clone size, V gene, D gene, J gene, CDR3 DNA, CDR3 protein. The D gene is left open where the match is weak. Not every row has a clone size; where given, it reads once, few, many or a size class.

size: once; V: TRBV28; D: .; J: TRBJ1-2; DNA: TGTGCCAGCCACAACATTTCCCCGAATGGCTACACCTTC; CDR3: CASHNISPNGYTF
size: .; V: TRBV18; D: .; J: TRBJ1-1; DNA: TGTGCCAGCTCACCACCGGAGGAGAAAGCTTTCTTT; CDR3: CASSPPEEKAFF
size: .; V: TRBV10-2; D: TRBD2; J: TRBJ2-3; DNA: TGCGCCAGCAGTGAGCAACTAGCGGGAGGCACGCAGTATTTT; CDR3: CASSEQLAGGTQYF
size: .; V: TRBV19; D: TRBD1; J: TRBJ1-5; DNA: TGTGCCAGTAGTACGGGACAGGGAGCAAATCAGCCCCAGCATTTT; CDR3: CASSTGQGANQPQHF
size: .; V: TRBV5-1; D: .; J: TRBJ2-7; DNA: TGCGCCAGCAGCTCCCACCTGGGAGATGACCACGAGCAGTACTTC; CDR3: CASSSHLGDDHEQYF
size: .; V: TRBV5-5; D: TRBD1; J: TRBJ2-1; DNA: TGTGCCAGCAGCTTGGAAGGGGGCTATCCCTACAATGAGCAGTTCTTC; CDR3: CASSLEGGYPYNEQFF
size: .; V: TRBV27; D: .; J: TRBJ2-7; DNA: TGTGCCAGCAGTTTACAGCAACCATCCTACGAGCAGTACTTC; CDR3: CASSLQQPSYEQYF
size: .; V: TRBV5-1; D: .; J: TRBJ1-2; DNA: TGCGCCAGCAGCCCTGGGTTGGGGCTGGACTATGGCTACACCTTC; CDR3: CASSPGLGLDYGYTF
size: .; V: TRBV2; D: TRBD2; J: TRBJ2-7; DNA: TGTGCCAGCAGTGGCGGGCGGGAGCGGTTAGAGCAGTACTTC; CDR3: CASSGGRERLEQYF
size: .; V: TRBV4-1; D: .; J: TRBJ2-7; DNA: TGCGCCAGCAGCGCCATAGCGGTATCCTACGAGCAGTACTTC; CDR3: CASSAIAVSYEQYF
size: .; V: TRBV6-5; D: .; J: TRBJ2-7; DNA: TGTGCCAGCAGTAGAGGACAGATTGGATCCTACGAGCAGTACTTC; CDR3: CASSRGQIGSYEQYF
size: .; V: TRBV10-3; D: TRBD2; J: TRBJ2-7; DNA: TGTGCCATCAGTGATCTCGCGGCTAGCGGAACCTACGAGCAGTACTTC; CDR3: CAISDLAASGTYEQYF
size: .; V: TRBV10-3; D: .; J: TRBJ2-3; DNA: TGTGCCATCGGGGGCTACGCAGATACGCAGTATTTT; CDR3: CAIGGYADTQYF
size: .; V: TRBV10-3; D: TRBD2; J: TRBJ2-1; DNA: TGTGCCATCGGGGATAGCGGGAGCTCCTACAATGAGCAGTTCTTC; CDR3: CAIGDSGSSYNEQFF
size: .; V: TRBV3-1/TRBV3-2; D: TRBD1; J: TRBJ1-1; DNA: TGTGCCAGCAGCCAGGGACAGGGTACTGAAGCTTTCTTT; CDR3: CASSQGQGTEAFF
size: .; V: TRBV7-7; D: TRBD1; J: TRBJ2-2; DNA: TGTGCCAGCAGCTCCGGGACAGAATCCACCGGGGAGCTGTTTTTT; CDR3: CASSSGTESTGELFF
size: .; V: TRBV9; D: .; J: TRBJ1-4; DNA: TGTGCCAGCAGCGTACATCCCAGGGTCCCTAATGAAAAACTGTTTTTT; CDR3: CASSVHPRVPNEKLFF
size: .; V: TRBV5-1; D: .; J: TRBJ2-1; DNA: TGCGCCAGCAGCTTGGCAGGGATGACCTACAATGAGCAGTTCTTC; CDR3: CASSLAGMTYNEQFF
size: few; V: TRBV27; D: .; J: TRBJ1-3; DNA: TGTGCCAGCAGTTTAGCGTGGCCCTCTGGAAACACCATATATTTT; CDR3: CASSLAWPSGNTIYF